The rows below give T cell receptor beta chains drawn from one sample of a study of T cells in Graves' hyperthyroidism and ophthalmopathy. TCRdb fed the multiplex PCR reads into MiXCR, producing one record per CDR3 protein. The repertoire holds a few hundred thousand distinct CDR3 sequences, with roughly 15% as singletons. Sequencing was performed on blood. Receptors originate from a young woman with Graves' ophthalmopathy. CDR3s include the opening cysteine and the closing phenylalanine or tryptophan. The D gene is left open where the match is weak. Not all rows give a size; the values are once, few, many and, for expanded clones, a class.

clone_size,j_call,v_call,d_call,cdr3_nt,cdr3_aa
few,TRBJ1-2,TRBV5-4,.,TGTGCCAGCAGCTTGGTAGGCCTAGGAAGCTACACCTTC,CASSLVGLGSYTF
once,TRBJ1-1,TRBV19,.,TGTGCCAGTAGGAAGGCAGGTGAAGCTTTCTTT,CASRKAGEAFF
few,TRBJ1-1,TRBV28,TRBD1,TGTGCCAGCAGAGTCACAGGGGCGGTCACTGAAGCTTTCTTT,CASRVTGAVTEAFF
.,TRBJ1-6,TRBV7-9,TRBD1,TGTGCCAGCAGCAGACAGGGGGAGAATTCACCCCTCCACTTT,CASSRQGENSPLHF
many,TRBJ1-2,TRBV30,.,TGTGCCTGGAGTGTACACGAGGCTTACTACACCTTC,CAWSVHEAYYTF
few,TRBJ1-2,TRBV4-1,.,TGCGCCAGCAGCGAAGAAAGGATCGTCTATGGCTACACCTTC,CASSEERIVYGYTF
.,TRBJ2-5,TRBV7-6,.,TGTGCCAGCAGCTTAGTCCCCAGGGAAGAGACCCAGTACTTC,CASSLVPREETQYF
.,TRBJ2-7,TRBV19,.,TGTGCCAGTAGTGATTCCTACTACGAGCAGTACTTC,CASSDSYYEQYF
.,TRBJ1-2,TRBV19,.,TGTGCCAGTAGTATAGTCCTAGGGCGGACCCTCTATGGCTACACCTTC,CASSIVLGRTLYGYTF
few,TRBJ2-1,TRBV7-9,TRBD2,TGTGCCAGCACCCTTAGGGCGGGAGCGGGTGAGCAGTTCTTC,CASTLRAGAGEQFF
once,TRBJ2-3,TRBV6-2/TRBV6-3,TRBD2,TGTGCCAGCAGTTACTCGTATACTAGCGGGGGGAACACAGATACGCAGTATTTT,CASSYSYTSGGNTDTQYF
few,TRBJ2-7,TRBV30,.,TGTGCCTGGAGTACGGTCTACGAGCAGTACTTC,CAWSTVYEQYF
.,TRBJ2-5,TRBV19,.,TGTGCCAGTAGCCCCCAAATGGGTGTTTTGGAGACCCAGTACTTC,CASSPQMGVLETQYF
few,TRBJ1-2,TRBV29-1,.,TGCAGCGTTAGCGGGGGGGCGCAAGGCTATGGCTACACCTTC,CSVSGGAQGYGYTF
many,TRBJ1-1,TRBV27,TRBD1,TGTGCCAGTCAGTCGGGAGTGGCAGGGGGTGAAGCTTTCTTT,CASQSGVAGGEAFF
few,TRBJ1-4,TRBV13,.,TGTGCCAGCAGCTTAATGGACGGGAATGAAAAACTGTTTTTT,CASSLMDGNEKLFF
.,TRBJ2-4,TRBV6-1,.,TGTGCCAGCATCGGGGTCCCGGCCAAAAACATTCAGTACTTC,CASIGVPAKNIQYF
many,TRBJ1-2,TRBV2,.,TGTGCCAGCGGGGCTGACGGTGTTAACTATGGCTACACCTTC,CASGADGVNYGYTF
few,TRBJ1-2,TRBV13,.,TGTGCCAGCAGCTTAGGCCCCCAGACAGGTTCTAACTATGGCTACACCTTC,CASSLGPQTGSNYGYTF
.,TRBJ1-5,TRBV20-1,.,TGCAGTGCTAGGGGTCCGCGGGGGGGGCAGCCCCAGCATTTT,CSARGPRGGQPQHF
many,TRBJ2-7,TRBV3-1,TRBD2,TGTGCCAGCAGCCAAGGGACTAGCGGCTGGGGGTACGAGCAGTACTTC,CASSQGTSGWGYEQYF
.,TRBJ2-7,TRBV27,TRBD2,TGTGCCAGCAGTTTATATGCGGGAGTAGCCGTTACCTACGAGCAGTACTTC,CASSLYAGVAVTYEQYF
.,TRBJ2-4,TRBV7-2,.,TGTGCCAGCAGCTTAGCAGGGGATAAAAACATTCAGTACTTC,CASSLAGDKNIQYF
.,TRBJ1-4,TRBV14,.,TGTGCCAGCAGCCGACGAATGGGGGAAAAACTGTTTTTT,CASSRRMGEKLFF
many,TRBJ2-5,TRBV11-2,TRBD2,TGTGCCAGCAGCTCGCGGGGGGCCCCGGAGACCCAGTACTTC,CASSSRGAPETQYF
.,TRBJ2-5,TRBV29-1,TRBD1,TGCAGCGTTGAGCTCAGGGGGCACGAGACCCAGTACTTC,CSVELRGHETQYF
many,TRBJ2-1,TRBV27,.,TGTGCCAGCAGCCTCACGGGACCGTCCAATGAGCAGTTCTTC,CASSLTGPSNEQFF
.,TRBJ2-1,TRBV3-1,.,TGTGCCAGCAGCCCAGGGGCGCGATCCTACAATGAGCAGTTCTTC,CASSPGARSYNEQFF
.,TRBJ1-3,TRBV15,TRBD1,TGTGCCACCAGCAGAGCCCCTGACAGGGGCGGAAACACCATATATTTT,CATSRAPDRGGNTIYF
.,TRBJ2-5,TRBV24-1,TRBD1,TGTGCCACCAGTGATCAGGGACAGGGGGCGTGGGAGACCCAGTACTTC,CATSDQGQGAWETQYF
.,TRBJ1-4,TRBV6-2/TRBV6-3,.,TGTGCCAGCAGTTACTTAACCGCTGGGTTCTTCGATGAAAAACTGTTTTTT,CASSYLTAGFFDEKLFF
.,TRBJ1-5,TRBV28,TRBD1,TGTGCCAGCAGTTTAGGGACAGGGGGCAACAATCAGCCCCAGCATTTT,CASSLGTGGNNQPQHF
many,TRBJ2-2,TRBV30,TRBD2,TGTGCCTGGAGTGGACTAGCGGGAGGTGCGGAGTTGACCGGGGAGCTGTTTTTT,CAWSGLAGGAELTGELFF
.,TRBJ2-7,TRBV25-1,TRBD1,TGTCCACCTCAGGGGGCGGAAGAGCAGTACTTC,CPPQGAEEQYF
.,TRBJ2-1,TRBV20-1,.,TGCAGTGCTAGATCCCCGGGACTTGACTACAATGAGCAGTTCTTC,CSARSPGLDYNEQFF
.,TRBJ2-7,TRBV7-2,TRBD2,TGTGCCAGCAGTTGGGGACTAGCGCTCAACGAGCAGTACTTC,CASSWGLALNEQYF
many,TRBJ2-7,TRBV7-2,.,TGTGCCAGCAGCTTAGGACAGGTGGGGGGGCCCTACGAGCAGTACTTC,CASSLGQVGGPYEQYF
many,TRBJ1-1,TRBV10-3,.,TGTGCCATCAGTGAACGGCAGGGGAACACTGAAGCTTTCTTT,CAISERQGNTEAFF
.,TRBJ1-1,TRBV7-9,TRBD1,TGTGCCAGCAGCCCAGCCCAGGGGGGGTTTACCATAGAAGCTTTCTTT,CASSPAQGGFTIEAFF